The 29 T cell receptor beta chains reported below all come from one sample, sequenced in a study of cytomegalovirus exposure and HLA in healthy donors. Both 60 Vbeta primers and 13 Jbeta primers went into the PCR. Some clones are missing from TCRdb's copy, which holds only in-frame ones; the method was immunoSEQ multiplex PCR. The sample holds 120,000 or so clones, roughly 82% seen once. The material sequenced was PBMCs. These receptors came from a human donor in good health.

The genes are TRBV28 and TRBJ2-7, with TRBD2 identical over 10 bases. The J segment lost 2 bases and the V segment lost 6 bases, leaving 4 bases of the junction unmatched. The CDR3 has 14 residues. The V gene's germline CDR1 is MDHEN and CDR2 SYDVKM. The CDR3 DNA is TGTGCCAGCAGGGGAGCGGGGGGGGCCTACGAGCAGTACTTC. Translation gives CASRGAGGAYEQYF.

This clone has more than one count but fewer than ten. The chain joins TRBV6-1 to TRBJ2-1, with 13 bases that match TRBD2. V gave up 6 bases and J gave up 6 bases; unmatched junction bases: 2. Per the germline V gene, CDR1 is MNHNS and CDR2 is SASEGT. CDR3 length: 14 residues. The DNA of the CDR3 is TGTGCCAGCAGGGGACTAGCGGGACCCAATGAGCAGTTCTTC. Protein product: CASRGLAGPNEQFF.

The rearrangement uses TRBV2 and TRBJ2-7; 8 nucleotides match TRBD2. The CDR3 covers 15 residues. Germline CDR1 SNHLY, CDR2 FYNNEI. V gave up 5 bases and J gave up 1 base; unmatched junction bases: 7. CDR3 nucleotides: TGTGCCAGCAGTCTTCAGCGGGGGACTTCCTACGAGCAGTACTTC. It yields the protein CASSLQRGTSYEQYF.

The chain carries TRBV9 and TRBJ2-7; weak D call: TRBD2 (5 bases). Germline CDR1 is SGDLS and CDR2 is YYNGEE. The CDR3 is made up of 15 amino acids. V gave up 2 bases and J gave up 1 base, with 13 bases separating them. CDR3 amino acids: CASSVFGEFSYEQYF. CDR3 coding DNA: TGTGCCAGCAGCGTGTTCGGGGAATTTTCCTACGAGCAGTACTTC.

DNA of the CDR3: TGTGCCAGCAGAAGGACAGATTCCTCCTACGAGCAGTACTTC. Its protein product is CASRRTDSSYEQYF. The V gene is TRBV5-4, the J gene TRBJ2-7; possibly TRBD1 for D (6 bases). This CDR3 spans 14 amino acids. V lost 5 bases to trimming and J lost 0 bases, with 12 bases between them. From germline, CDR1 is SGHNT and CDR2 YYREEE (reference sequence).

This chain uses TRBV4-2 with TRBJ2-5; TRBD2 aligns across 12 bases. Per the germline V gene, CDR1 is LGHNA and CDR2 is YNFKEQ. The trim removed 4 bases at V and 5 bases at J, leaving 5 bases unmatched. The CDR3 extends over 15 amino acids. The CDR3 DNA reads as TGTGCCAGCAGCCGACTAGCGGGAGCGGCGGAGACCCAGTACTTC. It translates to CASSRLAGAAETQYF.

The rearrangement joins TRBV6-1 to TRBJ1-2; 8 positions agree with TRBD1. The trim removed 6 bases at V and 5 bases at J, leaving 11 bases unmatched. CDR3 length equals 15 residues. CDR1 is MNHNS, CDR2 SASEGT, per germline. The CDR3 loop is CASRRDRPGGYGYTF. In DNA, the CDR3 is TGTGCCAGCAGAAGGGACAGGCCAGGGGGTTATGGCTACACCTTC.

CDR3 region: CAWSVEANNSPLHF. The CDR3 DNA reads as TGTGCCTGGAGTGTAGAAGCCAATAATTCACCCCTCCACTTT. The chain employs TRBV30 and TRBJ1-6; no clear D. Germline loops: CDR1 GTSNPN, CDR2 SVGIG (reference sequence). The CDR3 covers 14 residues. Trimming left V 0 bases short and J 5 bases short, with 8 bases between.

This clone has only one observation. The CDR3 coding sequence is TGTGCCAGCAGCCAAGATTGGACTAGCGGGGAGGATACGCAGTATTTT. It yields the protein CASSQDWTSGEDTQYF. The J gene is TRBJ2-3, the V gene TRBV4-2; 12 bases fit TRBD2. This CDR3 contains 16 residues. The J segment lost 6 bases and the V segment lost 0 bases, leaving 4 bases of the junction unmatched. The germline V gene has CDR1 LGHNA and CDR2 YNFKEQ.

J is TRBJ2-1 and V is TRBV30; no reliable D call. The germline V and J ends were trimmed by 1 base and 0 bases, with 10 bases remaining between them. This CDR3 has 15 amino acids. Germline-derived CDR1 and CDR2 are GTSNPN and SVGIG (reference sequence). CDR3 region: CAWSAAGTSYNEQFF. The DNA of the CDR3 is TGTGCCTGGAGTGCGGCAGGAACCTCCTACAATGAGCAGTTCTTC.

The chain carries TRBV5-1 and TRBJ2-7; 10 bases are shared with TRBD1. The germline V gene has CDR1 SGHRS and CDR2 YFSETQ. This CDR3 has 18 residues. The V and J ends lost 3 bases and 3 bases, in that order; junction bases with no gene match: 15. The CDR3 bases are TGCGCCAGCAGCTCGGAAATTGACAGGGGGCGCATATACTACGAGCAGTACTTC. Its protein product is CASSSEIDRGRIYYEQYF.

This rearrangement joins TRBV6-5 to TRBJ2-1; 7 positions match TRBD2. Germline CDR1 and CDR2: MNHEY and SVGAGI. The J segment lost 7 bases and the V segment lost 6 bases, leaving 9 bases of the junction unmatched. The CDR3 has 14 residues. CDR3 protein: CASSRGGSGNEQFF. The CDR3 DNA is TGTGCCAGCAGCCGGGGAGGGAGTGGGAATGAGCAGTTCTTC.

CDR3 region: CASPPDLAGGRNEQFF. For the CDR3, the DNA is TGTGCCAGCCCTCCCGATCTAGCGGGAGGGCGCAATGAGCAGTTCTTC. This chain joins TRBV27 and TRBJ2-1; 12 bases align to TRBD2. Trimming at V came to 8 bases and at J to 6 bases, leaving 11 bases not matched to a gene. Per the germline V gene, CDR1 is MNHEY and CDR2 is SMNVEV (reference sequence). The length of the CDR3 is 16 residues.

This clone was recorded once. The J gene is TRBJ1-1, the V gene TRBV30, with 9 bases fitting TRBD1. Germline V gene lookup returns CDR1 GTSNPN and CDR2 SVGIG (reference sequence). The CDR3 is made up of 12 amino acids. V trimming: 2 bases; J trimming: 11 bases; junction bases outside the gene matches: 6. CDR3 DNA sequence: TGTGCCTGGAGTCGGGACAGGGAAAGGGCTTTCTTT. Its translation is CAWSRDRERAFF. Full variable domain (missing parts from reference TRBV30 and TRBJ1-1): SQTIHQWPATLVQPVGSPLSLECTVEGTSNPNLYWYRQAAGRGLQLLFYSVGIGQISSEVPQNLSASRPQDRQFILSSKKLLLSDSGFYLCAWSRDRERAFFGQGTRLTVV.

This chain links TRBV7-6 with TRBJ2-5, with D maybe TRBD1 (5 bases). Germline V gives CDR1 SGHVS, CDR2 FNYEAQ. Trimming took 5 bases from V and 5 from J, leaving 18 bases between them. This CDR3 contains 15 residues. CDR3 bases: TGTGCCAGCAGCGTTAGTTCAGGGATAGGGGAGACCCAGTACTTC. This translates into CASSVSSGIGETQYF.

The chain uses TRBV7-9 and TRBJ2-1; TRBD1 might be the D (5 bases). Germline lookup yields CDR1 SEHNR and CDR2 FQNEAQ (reference sequence). Trimming cost V 5 bases and J 9 bases, with 20 bases left between them. The CDR3 loop spans 15 amino acids. The CDR3 nucleotides are TGTGCCAGCAGCCTATCGACCAGGGAAGGGGTTGAGCAGTTCTTC. Translated: CASSLSTREGVEQFF.

This sequence joins TRBV5-4 and TRBJ1-5; tentatively, D is TRBD1 (5 bases). V lost 4 bases to trimming and J lost 7 bases, with 15 bases between them. Germline CDR1 and CDR2: SGHNT and YYREEE (reference sequence). The CDR3 consists of 14 residues. The CDR3 coding sequence is TGTGCCAGCAGCCCGGGACTAGGCGACCAGCCCCAGCATTTT. This gives the protein CASSPGLGDQPQHF.

DNA of the CDR3: TGTGCCAGCAGTTACTCCGACAGGGGGACCTACGAGCAGTACTTC. It is translated as CASSYSDRGTYEQYF. The chain uses TRBV6-6 and TRBJ2-7; 9 nucleotides line up with TRBD1. The CDR3 is 15 residues long. The germline CDR1 and CDR2 sequences are MNHNY and SVGAGI (reference sequence). V lost 0 bases, J lost 2 bases, and 2 bases stayed unmatched.

This sequence joins TRBV5-6 and TRBJ2-5; D is ambiguous. Germline CDR1 and CDR2: SGHDT and YYEEEE. This CDR3 has 13 residues. The ends were cut back, 3 bases at V and 5 bases at J, with 11 bases in the middle. The CDR3 sequence is CASSSSGFETQYF. In DNA, the CDR3 is TGTGCCAGCAGCTCCTCCGGGTTTGAGACCCAGTACTTC.

The rearrangement uses TRBV4-1 and TRBJ1-2, with D possibly matching TRBD1 (5 bases). Germline V gene data show CDR1 as MGHRA and CDR2 as YSYEKL. The CDR3 covers 16 residues. Trimming left V 2 bases short and J 6 bases short, with 19 bases between. The CDR3 region is CASSQRNQGAQDGYTF. Here the CDR3 DNA reads TGCGCCAGCAGCCAACGGAATCAAGGGGCGCAGGATGGCTACACCTTC.

The rearrangement links TRBV6-1 to TRBJ1-1; D remains ambiguous. V was clipped by 6 bases and J by 3 bases, with 14 bases between them. The V gene's germline CDR1 is MNHNS and CDR2 SASEGT. The CDR3 consists of 14 residues. CDR3 sequence: CASRFGEKDTEAFF. The DNA for the CDR3 is TGTGCCAGCAGATTCGGGGAGAAGGACACTGAAGCTTTCTTT.

This clone has more than one count but fewer than ten. The chain links TRBV19 to TRBJ1-1, with D maybe TRBD1 (6 bases). This CDR3 is 16 amino acids long. Germline CDR1 reads LNHDA; CDR2 reads SQIVND (reference sequence). V was cut by 6 bases and J by 7 bases, with 24 bases left in between. CDR3 in amino acids: CASSQKRGRGYGEAFF. CDR3 DNA sequence: TGTGCCAGTAGCCAAAAACGGGGCAGGGGATATGGTGAAGCTTTCTTT.

J is TRBJ2-3 and V is TRBV11-2; no clear D. This CDR3 is 16 amino acids long. V was trimmed by 5 bases and J by 3 bases, leaving 18 bases between them. From germline, CDR1 is SGHAT and CDR2 FQNNGV. CDR3 sequence (DNA): TGTGCCAGCAGCGGTCAGATTCGGAGTCGGACAGATACGCAGTATTTT. Its protein is CASSGQIRSRTDTQYF.

This clone occurred a few times. The chain carries TRBV30 and TRBJ2-5; D may be TRBD1 (6 bases). Per the germline V gene, CDR1 is GTSNPN and CDR2 is SVGIG (reference sequence). V was shortened by 0 bases and J by 5 bases, with 19 bases between the two germline ends. CDR3 size: 16 residues. CDR3 protein: CAWSVRGRGSVETQYF. The CDR3 DNA sequence: TGTGCCTGGAGTGTACGCGGCAGGGGATCGGTGGAGACCCAGTACTTC.

J is TRBJ2-3 and V is TRBV25-1; 7 bases map to TRBD1. Per germline, CDR1 MGHDK and CDR2 SYGVNS. The CDR3 runs to 15 residues. Losses at the gene ends were 8 bases for V and 0 bases for J; bases not matched to a gene: 8. As DNA, the CDR3 is TGTGCCAGCCTAAGAGGACAGGCGAGCACAGATACGCAGTATTTT. Its translation: CASLRGQASTDTQYF.

This clone was observed a handful of times. The CDR3 nucleotides read TGTGCCAGTAGTGGAGGGACCTTCAGCACAGATACGCAGTATTTT. It yields the protein CASSGGTFSTDTQYF. The rearrangement links TRBV19 to TRBJ2-3, with D perhaps TRBD2 (6 bases). V was trimmed by 5 bases and J by 0 bases, leaving 12 bases between them. Per germline, CDR1 LNHDA and CDR2 SQIVND (reference sequence). The CDR3 runs 15 residues.

The chain is built from TRBV5-5 and TRBJ1-5; possibly TRBD1 for D (6 bases). Germline V CDR1 and CDR2: SGHKS, YYEKEE (reference sequence). The V gene lost 0 bases and the J gene lost 6 bases, with 16 bases spanning the gap. The CDR3 contains 16 residues. The CDR3 loop is CASSLVGGASGQPQHF. The CDR3 DNA sequence: TGTGCCAGCAGCTTGGTTGGGGGGGCTTCGGGTCAGCCCCAGCATTTT. The full variable domain, its missing parts supplied by reference TRBV5-5 and TRBJ1-5, is DAGVTQSPTHLIKTRGQQVTLRCSPISGHKSVSWYQQVLGQGPQFIFQYYEKEERGRGNFPDRFSARQFPNYSSELNVNALLLGDSALYLCASSLVGGASGQPQHFGDGTRLSIL.

The chain recombines TRBV10-3 with TRBJ1-1; 10 bases fit TRBD1. J was trimmed by 2 bases and V by 6 bases; bases with no gene match: 9. The germline V gene encodes CDR1 ENHRY and CDR2 SYGVKD. CDR3 size: 16 residues. DNA of the CDR3: TGTGCCATCAGAGAGACAGGGGGCACGCTAAACACTGAAGCTTTCTTT. Translating it yields CAIRETGGTLNTEAFF.

The V gene is TRBV10-3, the J gene TRBJ2-3; D might be TRBD1 (6 bases). The CDR3 has 15 residues. V was pared by 6 bases and J by 2 bases, with 15 bases between. Germline lookup yields CDR1 ENHRY and CDR2 SYGVKD. The CDR3 DNA is TGTGCCATCAGGAACAGGGAGAGGGACACAGATACGCAGTATTTT. It is translated as CAIRNRERDTDTQYF.